The clone carrying this T cell receptor beta chain was seen only a few times. Antigen: not known. The TCRbeta library was prepared with unique molecular identifiers. TCRdb re-analysed the PCR reads in MiXCR, keeping a single row per CDR3 protein. The table includes more than 400,000 distinct CDR3 sequences, approximately 10% detected once. Germline CDR1 and CDR2: KGHDR and SFDVKD. CDR3 size: 19 residues. Trimming removed 0 bases from V and 0 bases from J, with 18 bases in between. These data belong to a study of T-cell reconstitution after alpha-beta-depleted transplantation in children. General observations from the study: There were reportedly several hundred expanded graft clones from which alpha-beta T cells came about two months after transplant. One year post-transplant, T-cell counts and diversity were largely derived from T cells produced anew.

The sample here was PBMCs, mostly from graft donor cells, taken 180 days after TCRalphabeta/CD19-depleted stem cell transplant. This chain joins TRBV24-1 and TRBJ2-3; possibly TRBD2 for D (5 bases). This receptor was obtained from a female patient between 2 and 15 years old who had a stem cell transplant for aplastic anemia, so the T cells may come from the graft donor. CDR3 bases: TGTGCCACCAGTGATTTGCATGGGAGAAGGGATACTAGCACAGATACGCAGTATTTT. Amino acid sequence: CATSDLHGRRDTSTDTQYF.